A single sample gave rise to the 11 T cell receptor beta chains below, sequenced in a study of blood T cell repertoires in COVID-19. Libraries were prepared by immunoSEQ multiplex PCR; TCRdb keeps only in-frame clonotypes and omits some of them. The sample shows roughly 95,000 clones, 80% to 95% of them seen only once. Specimen: peripheral blood. The receptors derive from a woman aged 45-65 years in a cohort sampled during active COVID-19.

The CDR3: CASSQIEETQYF. CDR3 DNA sequence: TGTGCCAGCAGCCAGATAGAAGAGACCCAGTACTTC. The chain couples TRBV3-1 (or the pseudogene TRBV3-2) to TRBJ2-5, with D hard to call. CDR1 is LGHDT and CDR2 is YNNKEL in the germline V gene (reference sequence). CDR3 length: 12 residues. V was trimmed by 3 bases and J by 3 bases, leaving 5 bases between them.

This clone occurred a few times. The genes are TRBV2 and TRBJ2-7; TRBD1 matches 9 bases. V was clipped by 9 bases and J by 3 bases; unmatched bases: 12. The CDR3 extends over 15 amino acids. Germline V gene data show CDR1 as SNHLY and CDR2 as FYNNEI. The CDR3 DNA sequence: TGTGCCAGTAGTACTCCGGGACAGGGTCGCTACGAGCAGTACTTC. It yields the protein CASSTPGQGRYEQYF.

V is TRBV28 and J is TRBJ2-7; 9 bases agree with TRBD2. In germline, CDR1 is MDHEN, CDR2 SYDVKM. V gave up 7 bases and J gave up 4 bases; unmatched junction bases: 2. The CDR3 runs to 12 residues. CDR3 nucleotide sequence: TGTGCCAGCACTAGCGGGAATTACGAGCAGTACTTC. It codes for CASTSGNYEQYF.

This clone was seen a few times. This sequence joins TRBV7-2 and TRBJ1-1, with D uncertain. CDR1 SGHTA and CDR2 FQGNSA come from the germline V gene. With 3 bases removed from V and 4 bases from J, the gap between germline ends came to 6 bases. CDR3 length: 12 amino acids. CDR3 bases: TGTGCCAGCAGCTTGACATCCACTGAAGCTTTCTTT. Translating it yields CASSLTSTEAFF.

The chain is built from TRBV7-3 and TRBJ2-7; D not resolved. V shed 8 bases and J shed 5 bases, with 10 bases lying between them. CDR3 length: 11 residues. Germline CDR1 and CDR2: SGHTA and FQGTGA. The CDR3 DNA sequence: TGTGCCAGCCCTAATGGTGACGAGCAGTACTTC. Its translation: CASPNGDEQYF.

The genes are TRBV4-1 and TRBJ2-5; D perhaps matches TRBD2 (6 bases). CDR1 MGHRA and CDR2 YSYEKL come from the germline V gene. V gave up 1 base and J gave up 5 bases, with 20 bases separating them. CDR3 length: 17 residues. The CDR3 coding sequence is TGCGCCAGCAGCCAAGCCCGCCCTGGAGGGGCGCTGGAGACCCAGTACTTC. This gives the protein CASSQARPGGALETQYF.

This sequence joins TRBV19 and TRBJ2-7; 7 bases map to TRBD2. V lost 9 bases and J lost 0; bases outside the gene matches: 8. This CDR3 spans 14 amino acids. Germline V gene sequence: CDR1 LNHDA, CDR2 SQIVND (reference sequence). CDR3 sequence (DNA): TGTGCCAGCCACTCCGGCGGGAGCTCCTACGAGCAGTACTTC. Its translation: CASHSGGSSYEQYF.

V is TRBV3-1 (or the pseudogene TRBV3-2) and J is TRBJ1-3; the match to TRBD1 covers 7 bases. CDR1 LGHDT and CDR2 YNNKEL come from the germline V gene (reference sequence). Trimming at V came to 8 bases and at J to 0 bases, leaving 10 bases not matched to a gene. This CDR3 contains 16 residues. This chain's CDR3 is CASRRDSTSSGNTIYF. CDR3 coding DNA: TGTGCCAGCCGGCGGGACAGCACGAGCTCTGGAAACACCATATATTTT.

The chain joins TRBV12-3 or TRBV12-4 to TRBJ2-1, with D perhaps matching TRBD2 (6 bases). The CDR3 is 13 residues long. V was pared by 3 bases and J by 7 bases, with 10 bases between. The CDR3 here is CASSFGTPNEQFF. CDR3 sequence (DNA): TGTGCCAGCAGTTTCGGGACTCCGAATGAGCAGTTCTTC.

This clone was observed at least ten times. The chain uses TRBV10-3 and TRBJ1-3, with 7 bases fitting TRBD1. The CDR3 runs 12 residues. Per the germline V gene, CDR1 is ENHRY and CDR2 is SYGVKD. J gave up 6 bases and V 11 bases, and 7 bases lay outside the gene matches. The CDR3 nucleotides are TGTGCCGCGGGGACAGCCGCAAACACCATATATTTT. It translates to CAAGTAANTIYF.

V usage is TRBV28 and J usage is TRBJ1-1; D gene ambiguous. The V gene lost 2 bases and the J gene lost 1 base, with 11 bases spanning the gap. Germline V lookup: CDR1 MDHEN, CDR2 SYDVKM. CDR3 length: 15 amino acids. CDR3 sequence: CASSLENTANTEAFF. The CDR3, as DNA: TGTGCCAGCAGTTTAGAGAACACAGCGAACACTGAAGCTTTCTTT.